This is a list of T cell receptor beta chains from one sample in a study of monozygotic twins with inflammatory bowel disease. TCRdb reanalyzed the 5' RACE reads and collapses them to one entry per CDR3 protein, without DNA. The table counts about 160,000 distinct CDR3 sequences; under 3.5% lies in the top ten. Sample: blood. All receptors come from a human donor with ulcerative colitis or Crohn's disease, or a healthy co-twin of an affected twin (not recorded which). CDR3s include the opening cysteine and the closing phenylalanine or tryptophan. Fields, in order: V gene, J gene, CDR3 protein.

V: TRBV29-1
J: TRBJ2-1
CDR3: CSVRLATYNEQFF

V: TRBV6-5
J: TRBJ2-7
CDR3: CASSYSRLAGAPYEQYF

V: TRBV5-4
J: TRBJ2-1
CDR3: CASSLGGGGTLNEQFF

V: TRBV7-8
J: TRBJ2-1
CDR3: CASSFGLQLGNEQFF

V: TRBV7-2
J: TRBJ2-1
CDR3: CASRSGAPNEQFF

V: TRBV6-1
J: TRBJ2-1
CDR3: CASSERPSGVYNEQFF

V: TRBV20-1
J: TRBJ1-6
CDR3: CSADTGSSSYNSPLHF

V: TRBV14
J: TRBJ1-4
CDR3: CASSRLQGMGDEKLFF

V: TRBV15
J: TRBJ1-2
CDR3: CATSRVQGQYGYTF

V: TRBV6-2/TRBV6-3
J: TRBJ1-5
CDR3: CASSWTYSNQPQHF

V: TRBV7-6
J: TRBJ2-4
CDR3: CASSLEPQGGKNIQYF

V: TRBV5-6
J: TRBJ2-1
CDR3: CASSPPLRLAGYNEQFF

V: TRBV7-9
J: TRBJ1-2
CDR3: CASSITANYGYTF

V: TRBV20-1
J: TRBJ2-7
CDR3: CSASEDYAPYEQYF

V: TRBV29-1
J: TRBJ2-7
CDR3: CSVGDRASYEQYF